Listed below are T cell receptor beta chains from one sample, sequenced in a study of tumor and adjacent non-tumor tissue in lung cancer. TCRdb used MiXCR to reprocess the multiplex PCR reads, holding one entry per CDR3 protein. The data hold around 210,000 distinct CDR3 sequences, with 71% observed a single time. Material: lung tumor tissue. All receptors come from a man aged 55 to 70 with non-small cell lung cancer. CDR3s include the opening cysteine and the closing phenylalanine or tryptophan. A D gene is named only where the DNA matches it firmly. Size values are once, few and many counts, or a class for expanded clones, and some rows have none.

V	D	J	size	CDR3	DNA
TRBV28	TRBD1	TRBJ1-6	-	CASSPRGGGNSPLHF	TGTGCCAGCAGCCCCAGGGGGGGGGGTAATTCACCCCTCCACTTT
TRBV30	-	TRBJ2-7	many	CAWNHGSNNEQYF	TGTGCCTGGAACCACGGATCCAACAACGAGCAGTACTTC
TRBV12-3/TRBV12-4	TRBD1	TRBJ2-3	-	CTSTLLAGGLYGDTQYF	TGTACCAGTACCCTACTAGCAGGGGGCCTCTACGGAGATACGCAGTATTTT
TRBV11-2	TRBD1	TRBJ1-6	-	CASSLDTGGFSPLHF	TGTGCCAGCAGTTTAGATACAGGGGGCTTTTCACCCCTCCACTTT
TRBV6-5	-	TRBJ1-5	-	CASSYSQYSSQPQHF	TGTGCCAGCAGTTACTCGCAGTATAGCAGTCAGCCCCAGCATTTT
TRBV24-1	-	TRBJ2-3	once	CATIGNRNTDTQYF	TGTGCCACCATTGGAAACCGAAACACAGATACGCAGTATTTT
TRBV11-1	-	TRBJ1-3	-	CASSFSPDTSGNTLYF	TGTGCCAGCAGCTTCTCACCGGACACATCTGGAAACACCTTATATTTT
TRBV19	-	TRBJ2-4	-	CASRSRVGKNIQYF	TGTGCCAGTCGGTCCAGGGTTGGCAAAAACATTCAGTACTTC
TRBV11-3	TRBD2	TRBJ2-1	-	CTSSLEREGRDEQFF	TGTACCAGCAGCTTAGAGCGGGAGGGCCGGGATGAGCAGTTCTTC
TRBV10-1	-	TRBJ1-3	-	CASSPGSGDTIYF	TGCGCCAGCAGCCCAGGGTCTGGAGACACCATATATTTT
TRBV4-2	TRBD2	TRBJ2-2	-	CASSHLAGDTGELFF	TGTGCCAGCAGCCACCTAGCGGGAGACACCGGGGAGCTGTTTTTT
TRBV6-5	TRBD1	TRBJ1-2	-	CANSYSYRFPGQSPYGYTF	TGTGCCAACAGTTACTCTTACCGCTTTCCGGGACAGAGTCCCTATGGCTACACTTTC
TRBV11-2	-	TRBJ1-2	few	CASSYMVGGYTF	TGTGCCAGCAGCTACATGGTCGGGGGCTACACCTTC
TRBV5-4	-	TRBJ1-2	few	CASRQTGAQATF	TGTGCCAGCAGGCAGACCGGGGCCCAAGCCACCTTC
TRBV11-2	-	TRBJ1-1	-	CASSTETANTEAFF	TGTGCCAGCAGCACAGAGACAGCGAACACTGAAGCTTTCTTT
TRBV20-1	TRBD2	TRBJ2-3	-	CSASGGTSIAYTQYF	TGCAGTGCTAGCGGGGGGACCAGTATAGCATATACGCAGTATTTT
TRBV4-2	-	TRBJ2-2	many	CASSPLGGSGELFF	TGTGCCAGCAGCCCCCTTGGCGGGTCCGGGGAGCTGTTTTTT
TRBV6-5	TRBD1	TRBJ1-6	many	CASSFNTGGDLNSPLHF	TGTGCCAGCAGTTTTAACACAGGGGGCGATCTTAATTCACCCCTCCACTTT
TRBV12-3/TRBV12-4	TRBD2	TRBJ2-1	-	CASSTLAGGPYNEQFF	TGTGCCAGCAGCACTTTAGCGGGAGGGCCGTACAATGAGCAGTTCTTC
TRBV5-4	-	TRBJ1-3	-	CASTPGEPNSGITIYF	TGTGCCAGCACACCGGGCGAACCTAACTCTGGAATCACCATATATTTT
TRBV20-1	-	TRBJ2-5	few	CSANLPGEETQYF	TGCAGTGCAAATCTCCCGGGGGAAGAGACCCAGTACTTC
TRBV20-1	TRBD1	TRBJ2-7	many	CSAGRDRSSYEQYF	TGCAGTGCTGGCCGGGACAGGAGCTCCTACGAGCAGTACTTC
TRBV12-5	-	TRBJ2-5	-	CASSSRTEEETQYF	TGTGCCAGCAGTTCGAGGACAGAGGAAGAGACCCAGTACTTC
TRBV11-2	-	TRBJ1-5	-	CASSLVENQSQHF	TGTGCCAGTAGCTTAGTAGAGAATCAGTCCCAGCATTTT
TRBV12-3/TRBV12-4	-	TRBJ1-5	-	CASRENDSNQPQHF	TGTGCCAGCAGAGAGAATGATAGCAATCAGCCCCAGCATTTT
TRBV20-1	TRBD1	TRBJ2-5	-	CSARGDSKETQYF	TGCAGTGCTAGAGGGGACAGCAAAGAGACCCAGTACTTC
TRBV7-8	-	TRBJ2-2	once	CASILGTPTNTGELFF	TGTGCCAGCATCTTAGGGACTCCCACGAACACCGGGGAGCTGTTTTTT
TRBV4-3	-	TRBJ2-6	-	CASSQVRGEGANVLIF	TGCGCGAGCAGCCAAGTGAGGGGGGAGGGGGCCAACGTCCTGATTTTC
TRBV11-2	-	TRBJ2-1	few	CARSSRGWGGRAYNEQFF	TGTGCCAGAAGTTCCCGAGGTTGGGGGGGCCGTGCCTACAATGAGCAGTTCTTC
TRBV7-2	-	TRBJ1-2	-	CASSLAGIPLNYGYTF	TGTGCCAGCAGCTTAGCAGGGATCCCATTAAACTATGGCTACACCTTC
TRBV20-1	TRBD2	TRBJ2-7	-	CSALTSDRLISYEQYF	TGCAGTGCTTTGACTAGCGACCGACTTATCTCCTACGAGCAGTACTTC
TRBV6-2/TRBV6-3	-	TRBJ2-1	-	CTSNEGGYNEQFF	TGTACCAGCAACGAGGGAGGCTACAATGAGCAGTTCTTC
TRBV4-2	-	TRBJ2-2	-	CAISQDQAGSYTGELFF	TGTGCCATCAGCCAAGATCAGGCGGGATCGTACACCGGGGAGCTGTTTTTT
TRBV11-3	-	TRBJ2-5	-	CADSTRTNTQETQYF	TGTGCCGACAGCACCCGGACTAACACACAAGAGACCCAGTACTTC
TRBV24-1	TRBD2	TRBJ2-1	-	CATSIAGGSYNEQFF	TGTGCCACCAGTATAGCGGGAGGCTCCTACAATGAGCAGTTCTTC
TRBV20-1	-	TRBJ2-4	-	CSARDLTPGPAKNIQYF	TGCAGTGCTAGAGATCTTACCCCGGGCCCAGCCAAAAACATTCAGTACTTC
TRBV12-3/TRBV12-4	-	TRBJ1-1	-	CASSWQGMNTEVFF	TGCGCCAGCAGTTGGCAGGGGATGAATACTGAAGTTTTCTTT
TRBV11-1	TRBD2	TRBJ2-1	-	CASSLSWLAGAKNEQFF	TGTGCCAGCAGCTTATCTTGGCTAGCGGGAGCCAAGAATGAGCAGTTCTTC
TRBV24-1	-	TRBJ2-5	-	CATSDFNNPETQYF	TGTGCCACCAGTGATTTTAACAACCCCGAGACCCAGTACTTC
TRBV4-3	-	TRBJ2-1	-	CPSNQDGQGNEQFF	TGCCCCAGCAACCAAGATGGGCAGGGAAATGAGCAGTTCTTC
TRBV20-1	TRBD1	TRBJ1-3	-	CSARDWQGAPGITIYF	TGCAGTGCTAGAGACTGGCAGGGGGCTCCCGGAATCACCATATATTTT
TRBV5-1	TRBD1	TRBJ1-1	few	CASSAGTGSTEAFF	TGCGCCAGCAGCGCGGGGACAGGGAGCACTGAAGCTTTCTTT
TRBV2	TRBD2	TRBJ2-2	-	CASRGLAGETGELFF	TGTGCCAGCAGAGGACTAGCGGGGGAGACCGGGGAGCTGTTTTTT
TRBV11-2	-	TRBJ2-6	-	CASIPISGANVLTF	TGTGCTAGCATTCCTATCTCTGGAGCCAACGTCTTGACTTTC
TRBV7-8	TRBD1	TRBJ2-2	-	CTSSPVGGTGLSLTGELFF	TGTACCAGCAGCCCCGTCGGGGGGACAGGGTTGTCCCTTACCGGGGAGCTGTTTTTT
TRBV4-3	-	TRBJ1-1	-	CAGNQDVPGSSGTEAFF	TGCGCTGGCAACCAAGACGTTCCGGGCAGTTCGGGCACTGAAGCTTTCTTT
TRBV11-3	-	TRBJ2-3	-	CASSSMLGHPDTQYF	TGTGCCAGTAGCTCAATGTTGGGGCACCCAGATACGCAGTATTTT